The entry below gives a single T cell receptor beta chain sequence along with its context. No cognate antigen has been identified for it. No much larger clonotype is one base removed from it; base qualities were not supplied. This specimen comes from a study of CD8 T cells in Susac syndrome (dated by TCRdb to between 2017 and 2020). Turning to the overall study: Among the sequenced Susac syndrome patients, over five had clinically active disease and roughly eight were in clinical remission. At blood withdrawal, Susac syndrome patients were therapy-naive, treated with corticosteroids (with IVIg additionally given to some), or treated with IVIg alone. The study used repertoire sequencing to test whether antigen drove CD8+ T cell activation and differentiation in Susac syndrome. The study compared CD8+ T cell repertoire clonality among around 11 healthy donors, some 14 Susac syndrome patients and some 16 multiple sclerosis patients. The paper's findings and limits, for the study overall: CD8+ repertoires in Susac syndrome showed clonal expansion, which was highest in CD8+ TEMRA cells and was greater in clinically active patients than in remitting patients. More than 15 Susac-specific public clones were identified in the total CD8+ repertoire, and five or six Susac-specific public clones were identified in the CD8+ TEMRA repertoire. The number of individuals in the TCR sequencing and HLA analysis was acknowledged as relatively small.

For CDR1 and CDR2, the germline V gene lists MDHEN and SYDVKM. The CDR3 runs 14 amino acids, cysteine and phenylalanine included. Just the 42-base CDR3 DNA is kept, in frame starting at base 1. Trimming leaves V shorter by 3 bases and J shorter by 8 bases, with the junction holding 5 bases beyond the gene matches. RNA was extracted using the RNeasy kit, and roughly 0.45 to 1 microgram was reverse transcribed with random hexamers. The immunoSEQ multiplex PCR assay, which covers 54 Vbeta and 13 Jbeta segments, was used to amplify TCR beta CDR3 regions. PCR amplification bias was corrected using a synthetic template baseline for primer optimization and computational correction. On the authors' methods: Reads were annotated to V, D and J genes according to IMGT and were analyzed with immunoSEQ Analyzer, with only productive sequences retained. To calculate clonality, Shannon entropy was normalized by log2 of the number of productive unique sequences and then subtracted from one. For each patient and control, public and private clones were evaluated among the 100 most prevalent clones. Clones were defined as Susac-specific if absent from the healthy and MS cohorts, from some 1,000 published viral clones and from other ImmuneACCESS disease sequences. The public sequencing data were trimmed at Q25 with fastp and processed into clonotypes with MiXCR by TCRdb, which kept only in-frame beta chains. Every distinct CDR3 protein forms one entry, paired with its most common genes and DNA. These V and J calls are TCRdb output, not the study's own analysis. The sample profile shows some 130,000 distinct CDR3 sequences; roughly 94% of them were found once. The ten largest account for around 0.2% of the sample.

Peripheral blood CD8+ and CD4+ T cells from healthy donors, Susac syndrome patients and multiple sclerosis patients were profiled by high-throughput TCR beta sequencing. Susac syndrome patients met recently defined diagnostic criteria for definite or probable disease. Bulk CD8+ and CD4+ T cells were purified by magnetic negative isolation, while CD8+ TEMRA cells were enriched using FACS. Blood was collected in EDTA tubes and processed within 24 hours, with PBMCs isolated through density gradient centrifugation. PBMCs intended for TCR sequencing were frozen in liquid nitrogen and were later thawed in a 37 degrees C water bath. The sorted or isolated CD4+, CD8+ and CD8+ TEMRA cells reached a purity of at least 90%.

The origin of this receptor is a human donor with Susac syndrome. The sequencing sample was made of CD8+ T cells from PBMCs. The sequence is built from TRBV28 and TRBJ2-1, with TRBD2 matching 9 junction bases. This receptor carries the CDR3 CASSLSGRFHEQFF. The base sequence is TGTGCCAGCAGTTTGAGCGGGAGGTTCCATGAGCAGTTCTTC.